These 19 T cell receptor beta chains were sequenced from one sample in a study of cytomegalovirus exposure and HLA in healthy donors. Primers: 60 Vbeta forward and 13 Jbeta reverse. Sequencing was performed with immunoSEQ multiplex PCR; in TCRdb, only in-frame clones are kept and a portion is missing. Of about 210,000 clones in the sample, 82% were seen once. Sequencing was done on a sample of PBMCs. The receptor set was obtained from a man in his forties in good health and CMV-seropositive.

The chain has TRBV2 and TRBJ2-7; unclear D gene. The germline V gene encodes CDR1 SNHLY and CDR2 FYNNEI. Deletions cut 5 bases from V and 3 bases from J, with 8 bases between. The CDR3 contains 12 residues. The CDR3, as DNA: TGTGCCAGCAGTAGGAGTGACTACGAGCAGTACTTC. Translating it yields CASSRSDYEQYF.

The chain combines TRBV30 with TRBJ1-2, with 7 bases fitting TRBD1. Germline V lookup: CDR1 GTSNPN, CDR2 SVGIG (reference sequence). This CDR3 spans 12 amino acids. CDR3 region: CATTGPSYGYTF. DNA for the CDR3: TGTGCGACGACAGGGCCCTCCTATGGCTACACCTTC.

This sequence joins TRBV6-5 and TRBJ2-4, with 7 bases fitting TRBD1. The V gene end was trimmed by 0 bases and the J gene end by 1 base; junction bases not matched to a gene: 0. The CDR3 totals 15 residues. Germline V lookup: CDR1 MNHEY, CDR2 SVGAGI. Written as DNA, the CDR3 is TGTGCCAGCAGTTACTCGACAGGGGCCAAAAACATTCAGTACTTC. It codes for CASSYSTGAKNIQYF.

The chain links TRBV15 to TRBJ1-5; unclear D gene. V gave up 1 base and J gave up 6 bases, with 4 bases separating them. The CDR3 totals 12 residues. Germline CDR1 and CDR2: LNHNV and YYDKDF (reference sequence). CDR3 amino acids: CATSRVGQPQHF. DNA of the CDR3: TGTGCCACCAGCAGAGTCGGTCAGCCCCAGCATTTT. The variable domain in full, with the rest retrieved from reference TRBV15 and TRBJ1-5, is DAMVIQNPRYQVTQFGKPVTLSCSQTLNHNVMYWYQQKSSQAPKLLFHYYDKDFNNEADTPDNFQSRRPNTSFCFLDIRSPGLGDTAMYLCATSRVGQPQHFGDGTRLSIL.

The CDR3, as DNA: TGTGCTAGTGGTTTGGAGGGGTGGTCCAATCAGCCCCAGCATTTT. This translates into CASGLEGWSNQPQHF. J is TRBJ1-5 and V is TRBV12-5; a weak D match, TRBD1 (5 bases). The CDR3 spans 15 residues. V was shortened by 1 base and J by 3 bases, with 10 bases between the two germline ends. Germline V gene lookup returns CDR1 LGHNT and CDR2 FRNRAP.

This clone was seen only once. CDR3 loop: CASSHGPTGGDTGELFF. The CDR3, as DNA: TGCGCCAGCAGCCACGGACCTACAGGGGGGGACACCGGGGAGCTGTTTTTT. The rearrangement links TRBV5-1 to TRBJ2-2; tentative D call: TRBD1 (8 bases). Trimming cost V 4 bases and J 3 bases, with 19 bases left between them. The CDR3 is 17 amino acids. Germline-derived CDR1 and CDR2 are SGHRS and YFSETQ.

The J gene is TRBJ1-3, the V gene TRBV5-1; no definite D call. Germline lookup yields CDR1 SGHRS and CDR2 YFSETQ. The CDR3 totals 11 residues. Trimming cost V 7 bases and J 1 base, with 3 bases left between them. CDR3 bases: TGCGCCAGCCAATCTGGAAACACCATATATTTT. It encodes CASQSGNTIYF.

This sequence joins TRBV13 and TRBJ2-1; 15 bases align to TRBD2. Germline loops: CDR1 PRHDT, CDR2 FYEKMQ (reference sequence). Trimming took 4 bases from V and 10 from J; bases not matched to a gene: 2. The CDR3 has 14 amino acids. The CDR3 DNA is TGTGCCAGCAGCTGGGGACTAGCGGGAGGCGAGCAGTTCTTC. Translated: CASSWGLAGGEQFF.

CDR3 coding DNA: TGTGCCAGCAGCGGGGACAGGGGCCTAACTGAAGCTTTCTTT. Translated, it gives CASSGDRGLTEAFF. The chain carries TRBV9 and TRBJ1-1; 10 nucleotides line up with TRBD1. This CDR3 spans 14 amino acids. Unmatched junction bases numbered 4, after V lost 3 bases and J lost 5 bases. The germline CDR1 and CDR2 sequences are SGDLS and YYNGEE.

The chain uses TRBV2 and TRBJ1-2; D gene uncertain. The V end lost 4 bases, the J end lost 3 bases, and 15 bases lay between the germline ends. This CDR3 is built from 15 residues. Germline V gene sequence: CDR1 SNHLY, CDR2 FYNNEI. The CDR3 sequence is CASSGRESVYYGYTF. The CDR3 region has the DNA TGTGCCAGCAGTGGTAGGGAGTCGGTCTACTATGGCTACACCTTC.

This clone was counted between two and nine times. The J gene is TRBJ1-4, the V gene TRBV11-2, with TRBD1 matching over 7 bases. Germline V CDR1 and CDR2: SGHAT, FQNNGV. The V and J ends lost 4 bases and 6 bases, in that order; junction bases with no gene match: 5. CDR3 length: 14 amino acids. The CDR3 DNA is TGTGCCAGCAGCTACACAGGGGTAGATGAAAAACTGTTTTTT. It codes for CASSYTGVDEKLFF.

The sample holds a few counts of this clone. The rearrangement uses TRBV7-8 and TRBJ1-4; 12 nucleotides line up with TRBD1. The CDR3 covers 15 residues. The germline V gene encodes CDR1 SGHVS and CDR2 FQNEAQ. The trim removed 4 bases at V and 10 bases at J, leaving 7 bases unmatched. The CDR3 DNA reads as TGTGCCAGCAGCTCCGGGACAGGGGGCAGGGTAAAACTGTTTTTT. Amino acid sequence: CASSSGTGGRVKLFF.

This rearrangement joins TRBV12-5 to TRBJ2-7; TRBD1 aligns across 7 bases. Germline CDR1 reads LGHNT; CDR2 reads FRNRAP. J was trimmed by 0 bases and V by 0 bases; bases with no gene match: 2. CDR3 length equals 15 residues. CDR3 nucleotides: TGTGCTAGTGGTTTGGTGGCAGGGGGCTCCTACGAGCAGTACTTC. This sequence encodes CASGLVAGGSYEQYF.

The chain is built from TRBV15 and TRBJ2-6; D is possibly TRBD2 (5 bases). CDR3 size: 17 residues. V was pared by 1 base and J by 4 bases, with 14 bases between. From germline, CDR1 is LNHNV and CDR2 YYDKDF (reference sequence). The CDR3 sequence is CATSRGGRAWGANVLTF. In nucleotides, the CDR3 is TGTGCCACCAGCAGAGGAGGGAGAGCGTGGGGGGCCAACGTCCTGACTTTC.

The chain employs TRBV18 and TRBJ2-7, with TRBD2 matching over 15 bases. Trimming cost V 0 bases and J 2 bases; bases outside gene matches: 2. In germline, CDR1 is KGHSH, CDR2 LQKENI. The CDR3 length is 17 residues. The CDR3 DNA reads as TGTGCCAGCTCACCACCCGGGACTAGCGGGAGGCCCTACGAGCAGTACTTC. Its protein is CASSPPGTSGRPYEQYF.

This clone showed up just once. The chain is built from TRBV10-3 and TRBJ2-1; 8 bases are a match to TRBD2. This CDR3 contains 17 residues. Germline V CDR1 and CDR2: ENHRY, SYGVKD. After removal of 2 bases from V and 1 base from J, the junction contained 7 bases not matched to a gene. Here the CDR3 reads CAISETAASGSYNEQFF. DNA of the CDR3: TGTGCCATCAGTGAGACAGCGGCTAGCGGGTCCTACAATGAGCAGTTCTTC.

The rearrangement uses TRBV4-1 and TRBJ2-6, with TRBD1 identical over 8 bases. CDR3 length: 17 amino acids. Germline V gene data show CDR1 as MGHRA and CDR2 as YSYEKL. The J segment lost 2 bases and the V segment lost 6 bases, leaving 9 bases of the junction unmatched. CDR3 sequence (DNA): TGCGCCAGCAGTGCGAGGACAGGGCTGGCTGGGGCCAACGTCCTGACTTTC. Protein sequence: CASSARTGLAGANVLTF.

This chain connects TRBV7-6 to TRBJ2-5; 8 bases line up with TRBD2. The junction had 4 bases not matched to a gene; V was cut back by 6 bases and J by 1 base. The CDR3 has 14 amino acids. In germline, CDR1 is SGHVS, CDR2 FNYEAQ. CDR3 region: CASSYTSGQETQYF. CDR3 DNA: TGTGCCAGCAGTTATACTAGCGGCCAAGAGACCCAGTACTTC.

This rearrangement joins TRBV30 to TRBJ2-1; perhaps TRBD2 as D (5 bases). V dropped 3 bases and J dropped 0 bases, with 12 bases sitting between them. Germline V gene sequence: CDR1 GTSNPN, CDR2 SVGIG (reference sequence). CDR3 length: 15 residues. CDR3 bases: TGTGCCTGGAGCGCCTCGGACTTCTCCTACAATGAGCAGTTCTTC. It translates to CAWSASDFSYNEQFF.